A single count supports the clone carrying this T cell receptor beta chain. Using immunoSEQ multiplex PCR, the repertoire was profiled, and TCRdb retains in-frame clones only, with some absent. The sample has about 120,000 clones, 85% to 90% seen once. This sample is part of a study of control samples from healthy donors and cancer patients. This CDR3 spans 15 amino acids. The germline V gene has CDR1 LNHDA and CDR2 SQIVND (reference sequence). The germline V and J ends were trimmed by 6 bases and 8 bases, with 20 bases remaining between them. The clonotype was recovered from a woman aged 45-59 years with colorectal cancer. Sequencing used PBMCs. The rearrangement uses TRBV19 and TRBJ2-1; a weak D match, TRBD1 (5 bases). CDR3 bases: TGTGCCAGTAGGAACTGGGGCGGAATTGGGCATGAGCAGTTCTTC. This gives the protein CASRNWGGIGHEQFF.